A selection of T cell receptor beta chains follows, all from one sample in a study of blood T cell repertoires in COVID-19. TCRdb's copy holds only in-frame clones and misses some; the assay was immunoSEQ multiplex PCR. The sample yields about 100,000 clones, 70% to 90% seen once. Sequencing was done on a sample of peripheral blood. The source is a human donor in a cohort sampled during active COVID-19. Each CDR3 is given with its conserved first and last residue. Each record gives: V gene, J gene, CDR3 length, clone size, D gene, CDR3 protein, CDR3 DNA. A D gene is named only where the DNA matches it firmly. Rows may omit the clone size; those that give it use once, few, many or a size class.

TRBV18	TRBJ1-5	15	.	.	CASSRVGDNSQPQHF	TGTGCCAGCTCACGAGTAGGGGATAACAGCCAGCCCCAGCATTTT
TRBV11-3	TRBJ1-3	13	.	.	CASSFGSGNTIYF	TGTGCCAGCAGCTTCGGCTCTGGAAACACCATATATTTT
TRBV19	TRBJ1-5	16	.	.	CASRPGGAGSNQPQHF	TGTGCCAGTAGGCCGGGCGGGGCGGGTAGCAATCAGCCCCAGCATTTT
TRBV6-1	TRBJ1-2	13	.	.	CASSERQFYGYTF	TGTGCCAGCAGTGAAAGACAATTCTACGGCTACACCTTC
TRBV2	TRBJ2-3	16	once	.	CASRLLGAGGTDTQYF	TGTGCCAGCAGGCTCCTGGGAGCGGGCGGGACAGATACGCAGTATTTT
TRBV7-6	TRBJ2-3	15	.	.	CASSLGLGGADTQYF	TGTGCCAGCAGCTTAGGGCTAGGGGGGGCAGATACGCAGTATTTT
TRBV5-1	TRBJ2-3	15	.	.	CASSLLLSSTDTQYF	TGCGCCAGCAGCTTGTTGCTTAGTAGCACAGATACGCAGTATTTT
TRBV6-5	TRBJ2-7	13	.	.	CASSQGGAYEQYF	TGTGCCAGCAGTCAGGGAGGCGCCTACGAGCAGTACTTC
TRBV9	TRBJ2-5	17	.	TRBD1	CASSFNARTGRGETQYF	TGTGCCAGCAGCTTCAACGCCAGGACAGGGCGGGGAGAGACCCAGTACTTC
TRBV9	TRBJ2-1	15	.	TRBD2	CASSVVGAGGDEQFF	TGTGCCAGCAGCGTAGTAGGAGCGGGAGGCGATGAGCAGTTCTTC
TRBV9	TRBJ1-1	16	.	.	CASSRNPKSKNTEAFF	TGTGCCAGCAGCAGAAACCCCAAGTCTAAGAACACTGAAGCTTTCTTT
TRBV3-1/TRBV3-2	TRBJ2-6	15	.	.	CASSPSLTGANVLTF	TGTGCCAGCAGCCCCTCCCTTACTGGGGCCAACGTCCTGACTTTC
TRBV18	TRBJ1-1	13	.	TRBD1	CASSPGQGSEAFF	TGTGCCAGCTCACCAGGACAGGGGTCTGAAGCTTTCTTT
TRBV6-1	TRBJ2-5	14	once	.	CASSERWGLETQYF	TGTGCCAGCAGTGAACGATGGGGGCTGGAGACCCAGTACTTC
TRBV6-5	TRBJ2-3	15	.	.	CASSRRRGGTDTQYF	TGTGCCAGCAGCAGACGACGGGGAGGCACAGATACGCAGTATTTT
TRBV6-5	TRBJ2-7	15	.	.	CASSYTPPGTYEQYF	TGTGCCAGCAGTTACACCCCCCCAGGGACCTACGAGCAGTACTTC
TRBV29-1	TRBJ2-7	13	.	TRBD2	CSAVAGPRNEQYF	TGCAGCGCCGTAGCGGGCCCAAGGAACGAGCAGTACTTC
TRBV28	TRBJ1-6	16	.	TRBD1	CASSLTGGIADSPLHF	TGTGCCAGCAGTCTAACAGGGGGAATAGCGGATTCACCCCTCCACTTT
TRBV6-5	TRBJ2-1	13	once	.	CASSTAEVSEQFF	TGTGCCAGCAGTACAGCGGAGGTCAGTGAGCAGTTCTTC
TRBV5-4	TRBJ2-2	17	.	TRBD2	CASSSLAGGTNTGELFF	TGTGCCAGCAGCTCATTAGCGGGGGGAACGAACACCGGGGAGCTGTTTTTT
TRBV18	TRBJ2-7	15	.	TRBD2	CASSFTSGGVYEQYF	TGTGCCAGCTCATTTACTAGCGGGGGCGTATACGAGCAGTACTTC
TRBV28	TRBJ2-7	12	.	.	CASSLGAYEQYF	TGTGCCAGCAGTCTTGGAGCCTACGAGCAGTACTTC
TRBV5-1	TRBJ1-1	14	.	.	CASSLDPGNTEAFF	TGCGCCAGCAGCTTGGATCCAGGGAACACTGAAGCTTTCTTT
TRBV9	TRBJ2-6	17	once	TRBD1	CASSPGTGGAGANVLTF	TGTGCCAGCAGTCCCGGGACAGGGGGCGCTGGGGCCAACGTCCTGACTTTC
TRBV18	TRBJ2-3	15	.	.	CASSPLEATTDTQYF	TGTGCCAGCTCACCACTCGAAGCGACCACAGATACGCAGTATTTT
TRBV19	TRBJ2-2	15	.	TRBD1	CASRGQAINTGELFF	TGTGCCAGTAGGGGACAGGCGATCAACACCGGGGAGCTGTTTTTT
TRBV3-1/TRBV3-2	TRBJ1-3	14	.	.	CASSRRDGGNTIYF	TGTGCCAGCAGCCGGAGGGACGGTGGAAACACCATATATTTT
TRBV9	TRBJ2-7	14	.	TRBD1	CASSPQGASYEQYF	TGTGCCAGCAGCCCCCAGGGGGCCTCCTACGAGCAGTACTTC
TRBV7-9	TRBJ2-7	11	.	.	CASSPGVEQYF	TGTGCCAGCAGCCCCGGGGTCGAGCAGTACTTC
TRBV7-8	TRBJ2-1	11	.	.	CASSLEQEQFF	TGTGCCAGCAGCTTAGAACAGGAGCAGTTCTTC
TRBV19	TRBJ1-1	17	.	.	CASSNWGVHGGNTEAFF	TGTGCCAGTAGTAATTGGGGGGTGCATGGAGGGAACACTGAAGCTTTCTTT
TRBV28	TRBJ1-5	15	.	TRBD1	CASSLGQGNNQPQHF	TGTGCCAGCAGTCTGGGACAGGGGAACAATCAGCCCCAGCATTTT